This TCR beta chain is from a study of cytomegalovirus exposure and HLA in healthy donors. Primers: 60 Vbeta forward and 13 Jbeta reverse. This table comes from immunoSEQ multiplex PCR, and its TCRdb copy is limited to in-frame clones, with some not included. Among about 130,000 clones listed, 70% to 85% were seen once. Sequencing was performed on PBMCs. This sequence originates from a woman between 18 and 29 years old in good health and CMV-seropositive.

The CDR3 sequence: CAWGGTGGNTIYF. The DNA for the CDR3 is TGTGCCTGGGGGGGGACAGGAGGAAACACCATATATTTT. The chain carries TRBV30 and TRBJ1-3; 8 bases are a match to TRBD1. The CDR3 is 13 residues long. Looked up from germline, CDR1 is GTSNPN and CDR2 is SVGIG (reference sequence). After removal of 5 bases from V and 4 bases from J, the junction contained 4 bases not matched to a gene.